This TCR beta chain was captured by sequencing in a study of beta chain features in type 1 diabetes. Findings and caveats of the study: For patients and controls alike, PCR might favor shorter templates to the same degree. Among patients with Type 1 diabetes, TCRB CDR3s were moderately but significantly shorter in every one of the four CD4+ subsets. For TCRB rearrangement, an influence of HLA type remained unresolved here.

The entirety of the isolated RNA underwent reverse transcription, so expressed TCRB transcripts were sequenced. The assay was immunoSEQ multiplex PCR, and TCRdb's table has in-frame clones only and misses some. The table includes 600,000 to 650,000 clones, 15% to 19% detected once. This clone was detected only a few times. Its antigen is not known. The clonotype originates from a young man in good health. Material: naive CD4+ T cells from blood.

CDR3: CARGTAPNYGYTF. In DNA form, the CDR3 reads TGTGCCAGGGGGACAGCACCAAACTATGGCTACACCTTC. The chain employs TRBV2 and TRBJ1-2; TRBD1 agrees at 7 bases. The CDR3 spans 13 residues. V was clipped by 9 bases and J by 2 bases; unmatched bases: 6. Germline assignment: CDR1 SNHLY and CDR2 FYNNEI. Together with reference TRBV2 and TRBJ1-2, the CDR3 gives the full variable domain: EPEVTQTPSHQVTQMGQEVILRCVPISNHLYFYWYRQILGQKVEFLVSFYNNEISEKSEIFDDQFSVERPDGSNFTLKIRSTKLEDSAMYFCARGTAPNYGYTFGSGTRLTVV.